The 8 T cell receptor beta chains in this list originate from one sample, sequenced in a study of regulatory T cells in long-lasting Graves disease. Construction of TCR beta libraries relied on iRepertoire HTBI primers and on Arm-PCR targeting CDR3 regions. TCRdb re-called the multiplex PCR reads through MiXCR, storing one row per CDR3 protein. The data contain fewer than 450,000 distinct CDR3 sequences, approximately 16% of them seen just once; the ten biggest clones take up roughly 7.7%. Time point specified: newly diagnosed GD, antithyroid drugs for less than 3 months. Making the TCR library involved RNA that had been extracted from PBMCs. These data were also filed under a second study, of T cells in Graves' hyperthyroidism and ophthalmopathy.

Specimen: peripheral blood mononuclear cells (PBMCs), collected at new diagnosis, from a patient treated with antithyroid drugs. Receptor source: a woman aged 40-49 years with Graves disease.

This clonotype appeared a few times. V is TRBV7-2 and J is TRBJ2-1, with 10 bases aligning to TRBD2. The CDR3 has 15 residues. Germline V gene data show CDR1 as SGHTA and CDR2 as FQGNSA. Trimming cost V 6 bases and J 6 bases; bases outside gene matches: 8. This chain's CDR3 is CASRARTSGFNEQFF. CDR3 nucleotides: TGTGCCAGCAGAGCGAGGACTAGCGGATTCAATGAGCAGTTCTTC.

This clonotype showed up just a few times. J is TRBJ2-7 and V is TRBV28; TRBD2 matches at 9 bases. Trimming took 4 bases from V and 3 from J; bases not matched to a gene: 7. Germline V gene lookup returns CDR1 MDHEN and CDR2 SYDVKM. The CDR3 consists of 15 residues. The DNA for the CDR3 is TGTGCCAGCAGTTCGGGCGGGAGGGTGGACTACGAGCAGTACTTC. Translating gives CASSSGGRVDYEQYF.

This clonotype was counted at least ten times. The V and J genes are TRBV12-3 or TRBV12-4 and TRBJ2-3; 10 positions match TRBD2. The CDR3 totals 17 residues. V lost 7 bases and J lost 3; bases outside the gene matches: 13. DNA of the CDR3: TGTGCCAGCAATCAACTCCCAGCGGGAGGGCCGACAGATACGCAGTATTTT. Protein sequence: CASNQLPAGGPTDTQYF.

This clonotype was counted at least ten times. The rearrangement links TRBV9 to TRBJ2-7, with D uncertain. V was shortened by 2 bases and J by 0 bases, with 9 bases between the two germline ends. CDR1 is SGDLS, CDR2 YYNGEE, per germline. This CDR3 has 14 residues. The CDR3 reads CASSVGPSSYEQYF. The DNA for the CDR3 is TGTGCCAGCAGCGTTGGGCCGAGCTCCTACGAGCAGTACTTC.

This clonotype was counted ten times or more. This sequence joins TRBV6-5 and TRBJ2-7, with no clear D. The V end lost 2 bases, the J end lost 3 bases, and 5 bases lay between the germline ends. The CDR3 sequence is 12 residues long. Germline V gives CDR1 MNHEY, CDR2 SVGAGI. The CDR3 reads CASSYAGYEQYF. The CDR3 nucleotides are TGTGCCAGCAGTTACGCAGGCTACGAGCAGTACTTC.

V and J are TRBV5-4 and TRBJ2-1, with 7 positions matching TRBD2. Looked up from germline, CDR1 is SGHNT and CDR2 is YYREEE (reference sequence). There are 15 residues in the CDR3. With V trimmed by 4 bases and J by 3 bases, 7 bases remained unmatched. The CDR3 DNA follows: TGTGCCAGCAGCCCAGGACTAGAGATCTACAATGAGCAGTTCTTC. Its protein is CASSPGLEIYNEQFF.

This clonotype has a handful of counts. The chain links TRBV13 to TRBJ2-1; no clear D. Trimming removed 5 bases at V and 0 bases at J, with 11 bases between. Germline assignment: CDR1 PRHDT and CDR2 FYEKMQ (reference sequence). The CDR3 sequence is 15 residues long. The DNA for the CDR3 is TGTGCCAGCAGCCGAAGCCTTCGCTCCTACAATGAGCAGTTCTTC. This encodes CASSRSLRSYNEQFF. The full variable domain, with the rest looked up from reference TRBV13 and TRBJ2-1, is AAGVIQSPRHLIKEKRETATLKCYPIPRHDTVYWYQQGPGQDPQFLISFYEKMQSDKGSIPDRFSAQQFSDYHSELNMSSLELGDSALYFCASSRSLRSYNEQFFGPGTRLTVL.

Ten or more counts support this clonotype. J is TRBJ2-7 and V is TRBV5-5; tentatively, D is TRBD2 (6 bases). Germline CDR1 SGHKS, CDR2 YYEKEE (reference sequence). V lost 5 bases to trimming and J lost 2 bases, with 14 bases between them. This CDR3 has 14 residues. Written as DNA, the CDR3 is TGTGCCAGCAGGTCACCGGGACTCGCCTACGAGCAGTACTTC. Its protein product is CASRSPGLAYEQYF. Looking up the rest from reference TRBV5-5 and TRBJ2-7 gives the full variable domain: DAGVTQSPTHLIKTRGQQVTLRCSPISGHKSVSWYQQVLGQGPQFIFQYYEKEERGRGNFPDRFSARQFPNYSSELNVNALLLGDSALYLCASRSPGLAYEQYFGPGTRLTVT.